The clone carrying this T cell receptor (beta chain) was observed a handful of times. The sample is drawn from a study of identical twins. TCRdb re-derived calls from the 5' RACE reads in MiXCR, one entry per CDR3 protein. Counted here are just over 500,000 distinct CDR3 sequences, around 20% occurring once; the ten biggest clones make up approximately 0.95%. The CDR3 spans 14 residues. V lost 6 bases, J lost 10 bases, and 9 bases stayed unmatched. Germline loops: CDR1 MNHEY, CDR2 SMNVEV (reference sequence). These data are also associated with another study on T cells expressing NK-cell markers.

Sequenced: CD4+ T cells sorted from blood. V is TRBV27 and J is TRBJ1-6, with 7 bases fitting TRBD1. The TCR originated in a woman between 18 and 29 years old in good health. The CDR3 nucleotides read TGTGCCAGCAGCCTCAGGGGGTTTAGCTCACCCCTCCACTTT. Translated: CASSLRGFSSPLHF.